The 24 T cell receptor beta chains presented below share a single source sample, sequenced in a study of cytomegalovirus exposure and HLA in healthy donors. 60 Vbeta and 13 Jbeta primers were used in PCR. TCRdb keeps only in-frame clones here, not all; method: immunoSEQ multiplex PCR. The table records about 280,000 clones, 70% to 90% of them present only once. The sequencing sample was made of PBMCs. The receptors were gathered from a young woman in good health and CMV-seronegative.

The chain employs TRBV19 and TRBJ2-7; 8 bases are shared with TRBD1. The CDR3 has 13 amino acids. CDR1 and CDR2 from the germline V gene are LNHDA and SQIVND (reference sequence). With 9 bases clipped from V and 3 bases from J, the junction kept 7 bases outside the gene matches. The CDR3: CASGDGQGYEQYF. As DNA, the CDR3 is TGTGCCAGCGGGGACGGACAGGGCTACGAGCAGTACTTC.

This rearrangement joins TRBV11-2 to TRBJ1-2; perhaps TRBD1 as D (6 bases). This CDR3 region has 15 residues. The germline CDR1 and CDR2 sequences are SGHAT and FQNNGV. Trimming removed 0 bases at V and 6 bases at J, with 14 bases between. The CDR3 is CASSLDGGPTDGYTF. The DNA of the CDR3 is TGTGCCAGCAGCTTAGACGGGGGGCCCACTGATGGCTACACCTTC.

The genes are TRBV9 and TRBJ2-2; 14 bases match TRBD2. The V segment lost 10 bases and the J segment 0 bases; nucleotides outside the gene matches: 8. This CDR3 is built from 17 residues. CDR1 and CDR2 (germline): SGDLS, YYNGEE. Here the CDR3 DNA reads TGTGCCTGCTCCGGGACTAGCGGGGGCTCGAACACCGGGGAGCTGTTTTTT. Translating gives CACSGTSGGSNTGELFF.

The V gene is TRBV5-1, the J gene TRBJ2-2; TRBD2 agrees at 7 bases. J gave up 4 bases and V 0 bases, and 12 bases lay outside the gene matches. CDR3 length equals 18 residues. Germline assignment: CDR1 SGHRS and CDR2 YFSETQ. DNA for the CDR3: TGCGCCAGCAGCTTGGGGGGATTCGCGGGGGAGTTCACCGGGGAGCTGTTTTTT. It codes for CASSLGGFAGEFTGELFF.

The chain employs TRBV19 and TRBJ1-5, with a weak D call TRBD1 (5 bases). V lost 3 bases, J lost 1 base, and 10 bases lay in between. CDR1 is LNHDA, CDR2 SQIVND, per germline (reference sequence). CDR3 length: 15 amino acids. CDR3 sequence reads: CASSIGQGSNQPQHF. The CDR3 DNA reads as TGTGCCAGTAGTATTGGGCAGGGAAGCAATCAGCCCCAGCATTTT.

This chain connects TRBV4-1 to TRBJ2-7, with TRBD1 identical over 10 bases. Per germline, CDR1 MGHRA and CDR2 YSYEKL. V was clipped by 4 bases and J by 6 bases; unmatched bases: 6. The CDR3 length is 14 residues. CDR3 protein: CASSLGTGVGEQYF. CDR3 nucleotides: TGCGCCAGCAGCCTTGGGACAGGGGTCGGCGAGCAGTACTTC.

This clone was seen more than once but under ten times. This chain links TRBV25-1 with TRBJ1-2, with 9 positions matching TRBD1. In germline, CDR1 is MGHDK, CDR2 SYGVNS. J was trimmed by 7 bases and V by 5 bases; bases with no gene match: 5. This CDR3 spans 13 amino acids. CDR3 region: CASSPDRGVGYTF. CDR3 sequence (DNA): TGTGCCAGCAGTCCGGACAGGGGAGTTGGCTACACCTTC.

The V call is TRBV18, the J call TRBJ1-1; D might be TRBD1 (5 bases). CDR1 and CDR2 from the germline V gene are KGHSH and LQKENI. Trimming took off 3 bases at V and 2 bases at J, with 10 bases between the two ends. The CDR3 runs to 14 residues. The CDR3 bases are TGTGCCAGCTCACCGACAGCCACAAACACTGAAGCTTTCTTT. Protein sequence: CASSPTATNTEAFF.

The rearrangement links TRBV5-1 to TRBJ1-3, with a weak D call TRBD1 (6 bases). There are 16 residues in the CDR3. V lost 4 bases, J lost 1 base, and 15 bases lay in between. Germline loops: CDR1 SGHRS, CDR2 YFSETQ. The CDR3 coding sequence is TGCGCCAGCAGCCTCATCCCTACAGGGTCTGGAAACACCATATATTTT. Amino acid sequence: CASSLIPTGSGNTIYF.

This clone was detected only once. This chain links TRBV2 with TRBJ1-1; 7 nucleotides match TRBD1. The germline V gene has CDR1 SNHLY and CDR2 FYNNEI. The CDR3 length is 14 residues. Trimming at V came to 4 bases and at J to 3 bases, leaving 5 bases not matched to a gene. CDR3 protein: CASSGGQRDTEAFF. CDR3 DNA: TGTGCCAGCAGTGGGGGACAGAGGGACACTGAAGCTTTCTTT.

The J gene is TRBJ1-2, the V gene TRBV6-1; D is ambiguous. This CDR3 has 11 residues. The V end lost 5 bases, the J end lost 8 bases, and 9 bases lay between the germline ends. Germline values: CDR1 MNHNS, CDR2 SASEGT. DNA for the CDR3: TGTGCCAGCAGTTACGGGAGGGGCTACACCTTC. It codes for CASSYGRGYTF.

In this sample, this clone turned up a few times. The chain uses TRBV29-1 and TRBJ2-7; the match to TRBD1 covers 7 bases. Germline lookup yields CDR1 SQVTM and CDR2 ANQGSEA. Trimming at V came to 6 bases and at J to 4 bases, leaving 6 bases not matched to a gene. This CDR3 contains 12 residues. CDR3 region: CSVATGVYEQYF. CDR3 in DNA: TGCAGCGTGGCAACAGGGGTTTACGAGCAGTACTTC.

This clone was found once. This chain uses TRBV19 with TRBJ1-1; D is unclear. V was cut by 2 bases and J by 7 bases, with 5 bases left in between. This CDR3 is built from 11 residues. Germline CDR1 reads LNHDA; CDR2 reads SQIVND (reference sequence). The CDR3 DNA sequence: TGTGCCAGTAGTATACTCTTTGAAGCTTTCTTT. Its translation: CASSILFEAFF.

The chain joins TRBV23-1 to TRBJ2-1, with 8 bases aligning to TRBD2. TRBV23-1 is known as an ORF, though its function is uncertain. The trim removed 2 bases at V and 7 bases at J, leaving 10 bases unmatched. The CDR3 is 16 amino acids. CDR3 protein: CASSQRVAGTENEQFF. The CDR3 coding sequence is TGCGCCAGCAGTCAAAGAGTAGCGGGGACCGAGAATGAGCAGTTCTTC.

The chain employs TRBV5-1 and TRBJ2-3; 8 bases map to TRBD2. This CDR3 has 16 amino acids. The germline gives CDR1 SGHRS, CDR2 YFSETQ. V lost 0 bases and J lost 2; bases outside the gene matches: 5. The CDR3 DNA is TGCGCCAGCAGCTTGGAACGCGGGGGGTACACAGATACGCAGTATTTT. Its translation is CASSLERGGYTDTQYF.

The rearrangement joins TRBV7-8 to TRBJ2-3; no definite D call. Germline values: CDR1 SGHVS, CDR2 FQNEAQ. This CDR3 region has 11 residues. Trimming took 5 bases from V and 2 from J, leaving 2 bases between them. Here the CDR3 DNA reads TGTGCCAGCAGCCTCACAGATACGCAGTATTTT. This encodes CASSLTDTQYF.

This sequence joins TRBV5-6 and TRBJ1-1; D gene uncertain. Trimming removed 0 bases from V and 11 bases from J, with 14 bases in between. CDR1 is SGHDT and CDR2 is YYEEEE in the germline V gene. There are 13 residues in the CDR3. CDR3 in amino acids: CASSLADLGGAFF. The CDR3 DNA reads as TGTGCCAGCAGCTTGGCAGACCTCGGCGGTGCTTTCTTT.

To note about this clone: The identical CDR3 is also encoded by other nucleotide sequences in the sample. The chain is built from TRBV5-6 and TRBJ2-1, with D possibly TRBD2 on 7 matching bases. CDR1 is SGHDT and CDR2 is YYEEEE in the germline V gene. The CDR3 has 16 residues. V was trimmed by 1 base and J by 1 base, leaving 12 bases between them. The CDR3 sequence is CASSLLGGESYNEQFF. The CDR3 coding sequence is TGTGCCAGCAGCTTGCTAGGGGGGGAGTCCTACAATGAGCAGTTCTTC. Filled out from reference TRBV5-6 and TRBJ2-1, the complete variable domain reads DAGVTQSPTHLIKTRGQQVTLRCSPKSGHDTVSWYQQALGQGPQFIFQYYEEEERQRGNFPDRFSGHQFPNYSSELNVNALLLGDSALYLCASSLLGGESYNEQFFGPGTRLTVL.

This chain connects TRBV4-2 to TRBJ1-1; D perhaps matches TRBD1 (5 bases). This CDR3 contains 18 residues. The germline V and J ends were trimmed by 2 bases and 1 base, with 20 bases remaining between them. CDR1 and CDR2 (germline): LGHNA, YNFKEQ. The DNA of the CDR3 is TGTGCCAGCAGCCAATGGGTCTCAGGGTCGCCCGGGAACACTGAAGCTTTCTTT. Translating gives CASSQWVSGSPGNTEAFF.

This chain connects TRBV7-9 to TRBJ1-1; no firm D call. V was shortened by 3 bases and J by 9 bases, with 11 bases between the two germline ends. Germline lookup yields CDR1 SEHNR and CDR2 FQNEAQ (reference sequence). CDR3 length: 12 amino acids. Here the CDR3 DNA reads TGTGCCAGCAGCTTTGAGGCGAAACAAGCTTTCTTT. The encoded protein is CASSFEAKQAFF.

The rearrangement joins TRBV2 to TRBJ2-5; 7 bases map to TRBD1. With the DNA end fitting TRBJ2-7 better, the J assignment may be wrong. Germline V gives CDR1 SNHLY, CDR2 FYNNEI. This CDR3 is 13 amino acids long. CDR3 sequence reads: CASRGTVAYEQYF. The CDR3 DNA follows: TGTGCCAGCAGAGGGACAGTTGCCTACGAGCAGTACTTC.

The rearrangement uses TRBV29-1 and TRBJ2-3; tentatively, D is TRBD2 (6 bases). CDR3 length: 15 residues. CDR1 and CDR2 from the germline V gene are SQVTM and ANQGSEA. With 7 bases removed from V and 0 bases from J, the gap between germline ends came to 17 bases. CDR3: CSGGTGTWSTDTQYF. CDR3 DNA: TGCAGCGGAGGGACCGGGACTTGGAGCACAGATACGCAGTATTTT.

The chain couples TRBV4-1 to TRBJ2-1; 14 bases align to TRBD2. Looked up from germline, CDR1 is MGHRA and CDR2 is YSYEKL. The CDR3 length is 20 residues. V lost 2 bases to trimming and J lost 0 bases; unmatched junction nucleotides: 9. CDR3 sequence: CASSQPSGLAGDPSYNEQFF. In DNA form, the CDR3 reads TGCGCCAGCAGCCAACCCTCGGGACTAGCGGGGGACCCCTCCTACAATGAGCAGTTCTTC.

This clone was seen a single time. The V and J genes are TRBV2 and TRBJ1-3, with no clear D. The CDR3 loop spans 15 amino acids. In germline, CDR1 is SNHLY, CDR2 FYNNEI. Trimming shortened V by 4 bases and J by 0 bases, and 10 bases separated the two germline ends. CDR3 DNA sequence: TGTGCCAGCAGTGGGCCGCCTGACTCTGGAAACACCATATATTTT. It yields the protein CASSGPPDSGNTIYF.